The T cell receptor beta chain described here comes from a study of cytomegalovirus exposure and HLA in healthy donors. Across the study: The early release's HLA-typed donors yielded tens of millions of unique TCRs.

PCR used 60 Vbeta primers and 13 Jbeta primers. Profiled with immunoSEQ multiplex PCR; TCRdb holds only in-frame clones, not every one. The sample contains around 130,000 clones, under 90% of which appear only once. Turning to this clone: The antigen is undetermined.

The CDR3 sequence is 16 residues long. Germline CDR1 reads SGHVS; CDR2 reads FQNEAQ. With 5 bases removed from V and 4 bases from J, the gap between germline ends came to 18 bases. Study-level findings and limits: Cytomegalovirus association was assigned to approximately 160 TCR beta chains. With later analysis, a missense DCLRE1C variant became linked to TCR beta V- and J-gene trimming.

The sequence came from a woman aged 40-49 years in good health and CMV-seronegative. This chain uses TRBV7-8 with TRBJ2-1; the D gene is possibly TRBD2 (6 bases). Material for sequencing was PBMCs. The CDR3 sequence: CASSPHAGRSYNEQFF. For the CDR3, the DNA is TGTGCCAGCAGCCCTCATGCGGGGCGGTCTTACAATGAGCAGTTCTTC.